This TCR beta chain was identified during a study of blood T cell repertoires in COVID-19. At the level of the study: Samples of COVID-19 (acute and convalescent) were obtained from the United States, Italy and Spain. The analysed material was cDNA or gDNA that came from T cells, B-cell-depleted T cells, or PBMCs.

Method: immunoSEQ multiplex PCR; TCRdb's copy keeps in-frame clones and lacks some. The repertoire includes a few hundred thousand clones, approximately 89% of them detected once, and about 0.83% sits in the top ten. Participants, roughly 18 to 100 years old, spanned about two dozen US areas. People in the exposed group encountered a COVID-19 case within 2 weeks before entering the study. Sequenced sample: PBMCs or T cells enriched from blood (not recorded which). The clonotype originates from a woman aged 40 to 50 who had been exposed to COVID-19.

In nucleotides, the CDR3 is TGTGCCAGCAGCCGGTGCCATATGTTATACAGGGGGTCGAGGCAGCCCCAGCATTTT. This gives the protein CASSRCHMLYRGSRQPQHF. The gene calls are TRBV3-1 (or the pseudogene TRBV3-2) and TRBJ1-5; TRBD1 agrees at 8 bases. This CDR3 has 19 amino acids. J was trimmed by 7 bases and V by 4 bases; bases with no gene match: 21. Germline lookup yields CDR1 LGHDT and CDR2 YNNKEL (reference sequence).